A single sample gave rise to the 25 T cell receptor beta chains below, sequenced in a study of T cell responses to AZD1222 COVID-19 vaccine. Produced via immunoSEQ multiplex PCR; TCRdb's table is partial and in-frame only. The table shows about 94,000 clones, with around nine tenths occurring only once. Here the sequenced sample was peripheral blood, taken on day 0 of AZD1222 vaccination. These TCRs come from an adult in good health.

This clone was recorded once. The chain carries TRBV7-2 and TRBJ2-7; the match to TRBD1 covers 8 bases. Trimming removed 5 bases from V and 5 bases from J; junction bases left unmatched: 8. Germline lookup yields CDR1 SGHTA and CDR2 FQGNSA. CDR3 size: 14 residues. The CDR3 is CASSRGQDPDEQYF. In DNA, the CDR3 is TGTGCCAGCAGCCGGGGACAGGATCCTGACGAGCAGTACTTC.

DNA of the CDR3: TGTGCCAGCAGCCAAGACAGGGTGAGAGGCTACACCTTC. Translated, it gives CASSQDRVRGYTF. This chain uses TRBV3-1 (or the pseudogene TRBV3-2) with TRBJ1-2, with D possibly being TRBD1 (5 bases). The germline V gene encodes CDR1 LGHDT and CDR2 YNNKEL (reference sequence). The CDR3 has 13 amino acids. The V end was cut by 0 bases, the J end by 8 bases, with 10 bases between.

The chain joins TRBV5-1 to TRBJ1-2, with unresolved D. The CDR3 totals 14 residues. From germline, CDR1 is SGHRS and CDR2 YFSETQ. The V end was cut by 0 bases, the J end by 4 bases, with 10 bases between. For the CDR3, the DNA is TGCGCCAGCAGCTTGGGTACTGCGAGCTATGGCTACACCTTC. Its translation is CASSLGTASYGYTF. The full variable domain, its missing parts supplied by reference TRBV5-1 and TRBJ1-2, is KAGVTQTPRYLIKTRGQQVTLSCSPISGHRSVSWYQQTPGQGLQFLFEYFSETQRNKGNFPGRFSGRQFSNSRSEMNVSTLELGDSALYLCASSLGTASYGYTFGSGTRLTVV.

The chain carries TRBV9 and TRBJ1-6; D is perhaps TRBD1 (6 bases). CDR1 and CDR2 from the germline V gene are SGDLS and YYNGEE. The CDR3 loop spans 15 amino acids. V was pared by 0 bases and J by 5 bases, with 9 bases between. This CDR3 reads CASSVGRGNNSPLHF. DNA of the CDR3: TGTGCCAGCAGCGTAGGAAGGGGGAATAATTCACCCCTCCACTTT.

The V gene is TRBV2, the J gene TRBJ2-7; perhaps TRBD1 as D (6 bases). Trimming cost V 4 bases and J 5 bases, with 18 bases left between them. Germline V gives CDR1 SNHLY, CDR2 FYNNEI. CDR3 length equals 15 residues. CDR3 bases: TGTGCCAGCAGTGTTTGGGCAGGGGATTTGGACGAGCAGTACTTC. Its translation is CASSVWAGDLDEQYF.

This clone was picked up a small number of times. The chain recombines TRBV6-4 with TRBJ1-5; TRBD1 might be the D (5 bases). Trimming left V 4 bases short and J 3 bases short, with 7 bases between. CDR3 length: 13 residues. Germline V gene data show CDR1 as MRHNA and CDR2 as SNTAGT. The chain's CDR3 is CASSVGLNQPQHF. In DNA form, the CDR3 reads TGTGCCAGCAGTGTGGGACTCAATCAGCCCCAGCATTTT.

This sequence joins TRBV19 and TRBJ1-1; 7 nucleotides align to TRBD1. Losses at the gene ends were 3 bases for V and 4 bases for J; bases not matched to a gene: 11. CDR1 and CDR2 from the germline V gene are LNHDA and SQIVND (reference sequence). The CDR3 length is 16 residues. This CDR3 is CASSMRETGLGTEAFF. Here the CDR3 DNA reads TGTGCCAGTAGTATGAGGGAGACAGGGTTGGGCACTGAAGCTTTCTTT.

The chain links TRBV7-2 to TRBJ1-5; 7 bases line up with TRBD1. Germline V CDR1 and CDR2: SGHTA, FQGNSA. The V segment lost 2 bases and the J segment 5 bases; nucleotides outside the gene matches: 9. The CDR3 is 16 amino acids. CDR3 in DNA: TGTGCCAGCAGCTTAAGGGGGGGACAGCAGGATCAGCCCCAGCATTTT. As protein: CASSLRGGQQDQPQHF. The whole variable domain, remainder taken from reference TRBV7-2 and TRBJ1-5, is GAGVSQSPSNKVTEKGKDVELRCDPISGHTALYWYRQSLGQGLEFLIYFQGNSAPDKSGLPSDRFSAERTGGSVSTLTIQRTQQEDSAVYLCASSLRGGQQDQPQHFGDGTRLSIL.

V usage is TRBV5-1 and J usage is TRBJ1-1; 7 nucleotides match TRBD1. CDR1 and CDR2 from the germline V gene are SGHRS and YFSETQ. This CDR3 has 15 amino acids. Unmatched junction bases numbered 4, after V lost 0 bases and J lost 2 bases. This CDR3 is CASSLGTGKNTEAFF. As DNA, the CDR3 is TGCGCCAGCAGCTTGGGGACAGGCAAAAACACTGAAGCTTTCTTT.

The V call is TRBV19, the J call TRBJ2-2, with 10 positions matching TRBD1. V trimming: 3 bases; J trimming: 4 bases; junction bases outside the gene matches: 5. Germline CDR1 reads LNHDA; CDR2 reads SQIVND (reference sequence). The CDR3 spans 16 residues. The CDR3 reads CASSILWTGGTGELFF. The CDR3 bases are TGTGCCAGTAGTATCCTTTGGACAGGGGGCACCGGGGAGCTGTTTTTT.

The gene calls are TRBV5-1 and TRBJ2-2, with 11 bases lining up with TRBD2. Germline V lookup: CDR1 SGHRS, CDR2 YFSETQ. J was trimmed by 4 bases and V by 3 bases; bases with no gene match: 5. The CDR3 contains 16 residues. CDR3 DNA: TGCGCCAGCAGCTGGCTAACTAGCGGGAGCACCGGGGAGCTGTTTTTT. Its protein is CASSWLTSGSTGELFF.

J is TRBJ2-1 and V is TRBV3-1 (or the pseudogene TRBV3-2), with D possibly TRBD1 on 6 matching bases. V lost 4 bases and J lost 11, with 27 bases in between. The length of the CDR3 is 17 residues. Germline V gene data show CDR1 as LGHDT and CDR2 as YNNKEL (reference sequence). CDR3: CASSPSSGVETFWQQFF. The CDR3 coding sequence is TGTGCCAGCAGCCCTTCATCAGGGGTTGAGACATTCTGGCAGCAGTTCTTC.

CDR3 residues: CASSQEGPTEAFF. CDR3 in DNA: TGTGCCAGCAGCCAAGAAGGTCCCACTGAAGCTTTCTTT. The J gene is TRBJ1-1, the V gene TRBV3-1 (or the pseudogene TRBV3-2); D ambiguous. There are 13 residues in the CDR3. The V gene lost 0 bases and the J gene lost 4 bases, with 6 bases spanning the gap. The V gene's germline CDR1 is LGHDT and CDR2 YNNKEL (reference sequence).

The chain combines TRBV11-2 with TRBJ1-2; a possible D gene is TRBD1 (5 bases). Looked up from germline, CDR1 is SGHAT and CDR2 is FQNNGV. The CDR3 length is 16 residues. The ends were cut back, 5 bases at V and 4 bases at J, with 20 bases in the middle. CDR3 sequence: CASSPNQGYLRYGYTF. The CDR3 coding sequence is TGTGCCAGCAGCCCTAACCAGGGCTACTTACGCTATGGCTACACCTTC.

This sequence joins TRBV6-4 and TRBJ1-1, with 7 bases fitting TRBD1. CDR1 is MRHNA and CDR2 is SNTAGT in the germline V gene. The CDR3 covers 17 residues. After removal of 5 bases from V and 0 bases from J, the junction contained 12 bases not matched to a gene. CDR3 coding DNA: TGTGCCAGCAGTACAGGGACAGAGCGTTCCATGAACACTGAAGCTTTCTTT. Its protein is CASSTGTERSMNTEAFF.

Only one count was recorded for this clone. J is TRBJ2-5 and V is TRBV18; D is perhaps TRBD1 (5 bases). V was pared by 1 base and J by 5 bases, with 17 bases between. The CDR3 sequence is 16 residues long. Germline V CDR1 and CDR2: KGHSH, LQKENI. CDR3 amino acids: CASSPRSVGAGETQYF. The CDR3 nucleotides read TGTGCCAGCTCACCACGGTCCGTAGGGGCCGGTGAGACCCAGTACTTC.

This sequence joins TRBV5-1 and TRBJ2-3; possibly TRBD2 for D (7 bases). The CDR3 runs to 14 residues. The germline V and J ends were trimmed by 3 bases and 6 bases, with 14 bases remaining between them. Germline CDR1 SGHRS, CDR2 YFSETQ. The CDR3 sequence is CASSSGGRLDTQYF. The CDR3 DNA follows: TGCGCCAGCAGCTCCGGGGGGCGGTTGGATACGCAGTATTTT.

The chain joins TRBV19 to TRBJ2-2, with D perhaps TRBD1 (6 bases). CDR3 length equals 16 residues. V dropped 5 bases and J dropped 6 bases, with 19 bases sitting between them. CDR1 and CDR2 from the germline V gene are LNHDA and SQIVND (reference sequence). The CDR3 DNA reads TGTGCCAGTAGTTCGGACCCCTTCGGGACACCCGGGGAGCTGTTTTTT. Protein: CASSSDPFGTPGELFF.

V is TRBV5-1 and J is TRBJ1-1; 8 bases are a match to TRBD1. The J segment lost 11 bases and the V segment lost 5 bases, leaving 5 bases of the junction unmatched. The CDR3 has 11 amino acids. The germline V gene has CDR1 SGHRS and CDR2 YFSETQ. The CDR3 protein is CASRQGEKAFF. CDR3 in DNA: TGCGCCAGCAGACAGGGGGAAAAGGCTTTCTTT. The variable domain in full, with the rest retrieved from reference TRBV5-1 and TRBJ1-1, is KAGVTQTPRYLIKTRGQQVTLSCSPISGHRSVSWYQQTPGQGLQFLFEYFSETQRNKGNFPGRFSGRQFSNSRSEMNVSTLELGDSALYLCASRQGEKAFFGQGTRLTVV.

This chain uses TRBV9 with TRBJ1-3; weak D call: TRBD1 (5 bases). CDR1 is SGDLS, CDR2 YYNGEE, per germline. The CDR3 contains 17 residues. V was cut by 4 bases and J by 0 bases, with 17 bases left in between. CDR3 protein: CASSPTHGTPSGNTIYF. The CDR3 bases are TGTGCCAGCAGCCCCACCCACGGGACGCCCTCTGGAAACACCATATATTTT.

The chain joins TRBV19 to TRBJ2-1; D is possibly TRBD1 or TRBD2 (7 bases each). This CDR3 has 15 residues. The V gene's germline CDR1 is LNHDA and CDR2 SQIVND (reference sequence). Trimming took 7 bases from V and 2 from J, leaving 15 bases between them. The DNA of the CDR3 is TGTGCCAGTACCCAGGGGGAGGGTCCCTACAATGAGCAGTTCTTC. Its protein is CASTQGEGPYNEQFF.

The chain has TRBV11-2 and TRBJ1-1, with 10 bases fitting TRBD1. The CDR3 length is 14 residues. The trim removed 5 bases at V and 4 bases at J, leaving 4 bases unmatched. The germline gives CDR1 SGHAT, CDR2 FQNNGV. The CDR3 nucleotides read TGTGCCAGCAGCCAGGGACAGGGGAGCACTGAAGCTTTCTTT. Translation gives CASSQGQGSTEAFF. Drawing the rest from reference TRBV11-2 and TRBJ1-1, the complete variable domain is EAGVAQSPRYKIIEKRQSVAFWCNPISGHATLYWYQQILGQGPKLLIQFQNNGVVDDSQLPKDRFSAERLKGVDSTLKIQPAKLEDSAVYLCASSQGQGSTEAFFGQGTRLTVV.

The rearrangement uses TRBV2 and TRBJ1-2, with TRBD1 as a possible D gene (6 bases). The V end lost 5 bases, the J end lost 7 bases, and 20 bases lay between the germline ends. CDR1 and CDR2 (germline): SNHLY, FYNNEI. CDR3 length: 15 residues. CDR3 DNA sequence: TGTGCCAGCAGTCCTCTTACAGGGCCTCGGGGTGGCTACACCTTC. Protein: CASSPLTGPRGGYTF.

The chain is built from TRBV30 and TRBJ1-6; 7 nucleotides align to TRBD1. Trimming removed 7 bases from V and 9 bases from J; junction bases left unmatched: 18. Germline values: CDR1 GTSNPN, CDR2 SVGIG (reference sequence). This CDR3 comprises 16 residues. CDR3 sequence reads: CASLGLRAQGGSPLHF. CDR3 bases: TGTGCCTCCTTGGGACTAAGGGCGCAGGGGGGTTCACCCCTCCACTTT.

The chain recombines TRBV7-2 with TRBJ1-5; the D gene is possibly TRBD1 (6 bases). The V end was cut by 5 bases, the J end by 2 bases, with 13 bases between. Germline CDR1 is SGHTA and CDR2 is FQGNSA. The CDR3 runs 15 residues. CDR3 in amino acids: CASSKQGGGNQPQHF. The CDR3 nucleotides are TGTGCCAGCAGCAAACAGGGAGGGGGCAATCAGCCCCAGCATTTT.